This entry lists 21 T cell receptor beta chains sequenced from one sample in a study of identical twins. TCRdb reprocessed the 5' RACE reads with MiXCR, giving one entry per CDR3 protein. In the table there are some 790,000 distinct CDR3 sequences, about 20% of which are singletons. A further study also used this sample, focusing on T cells expressing NK-cell markers.

The sequencing input was PBMCs. The receptors were sampled from a woman aged 18-29 years in good health.

This clonotype has only one observation. V usage is TRBV19 and J usage is TRBJ2-1; 7 bases agree with TRBD2. The V gene's germline CDR1 is LNHDA and CDR2 SQIVND (reference sequence). V dropped 1 base and J dropped 4; count of bases not matched to a gene: 7. CDR3 length equals 16 residues. CDR3 amino acids: CASSIGGSGKYNEQFF. As DNA, the CDR3 is TGTGCCAGTAGTATAGGAGGGAGCGGGAAGTACAATGAGCAGTTCTTC. Full variable domain (rest looked up from reference TRBV19 and TRBJ2-1): DGGITQSPKYLFRKEGQNVTLSCEQNLNHDAMYWYRQDPGQGLRLIYYSQIVNDFQKGDIAEGYSVSREKKESFPLTVTSAQKNPTAFYLCASSIGGSGKYNEQFFGPGTRLTVL.

The genes are TRBV9 and TRBJ1-2; D unresolved. The V and J ends lost 3 bases and 0 bases respectively, with 6 bases between them. The CDR3 spans 13 residues. CDR1 and CDR2 from the germline V gene are SGDLS and YYNGEE. CDR3 coding DNA: TGTGCCAGCAGCGCCGCAGCTAACTATGGCTACACCTTC. Its protein product is CASSAAANYGYTF.

This clonotype came up a few times. V gene TRBV9 combines with J gene TRBJ2-2; TRBD2 aligns across 9 bases. The trim removed 3 bases at V and 0 bases at J, leaving 6 bases unmatched. The CDR3 covers 17 residues. CDR1 is SGDLS and CDR2 is YYNGEE in the germline V gene. The CDR3 DNA reads TGTGCCAGCAGCGAACGCGGGGGGGCCGCGAACACCGGGGAGCTGTTTTTT. It codes for CASSERGGAANTGELFF.

This clonotype has more than one count but fewer than ten. The J gene is TRBJ2-7, the V gene TRBV7-2, with D unclear. Trimming took off 1 base at V and 6 bases at J, with 10 bases between the two ends. The CDR3 consists of 13 residues. CDR1 is SGHTA, CDR2 FQGNSA, per germline. CDR3 bases: TGTGCCAGCAGCTTAGGGCCTACAACCGAGCAGTACTTC. Its protein product is CASSLGPTTEQYF.

This clonotype was observed many times. The rearrangement links TRBV12-3 or TRBV12-4 to TRBJ1-3, with 8 bases lining up with TRBD1. With V trimmed by 6 bases and J by 4 bases, 5 bases remained unmatched. This CDR3 spans 14 amino acids. CDR3 sequence reads: CASRGQGLGNTIYF. Here the CDR3 DNA reads TGTGCCAGCAGAGGACAGGGTCTAGGAAACACCATATATTTT.

The chain recombines TRBV3-1 with TRBJ2-7, with 8 bases that match TRBD2. CDR1 and CDR2 from the germline V gene are LGHDT and YNNKEL (reference sequence). V lost 1 base and J lost 0; bases outside the gene matches: 2. The CDR3 has 15 amino acids. CDR3 in DNA: TGTGCCAGCAGCCAAGCGGGGGGGGTCTCCTACGAGCAGTACTTC. Translation: CASSQAGGVSYEQYF.

This clonotype showed up just a few times. The V gene is TRBV4-3, the J gene TRBJ2-7, with D perhaps given as TRBD1 or TRBD2 (5 bases each). CDR3 length: 16 residues. V was pared by 0 bases and J by 5 bases, with 17 bases between. The V gene's germline CDR1 is LGHNA and CDR2 YSLEER. The CDR3, as DNA: TGCGCCAGCAGCCAAGATGGGGGTTTCACCCCCCACGAGCAGTACTTC. Protein sequence: CASSQDGGFTPHEQYF.

This chain joins TRBV5-5 and TRBJ2-1; no firm D call. V dropped 2 bases and J dropped 3 bases, with 12 bases sitting between them. The CDR3 totals 15 residues. Looked up from germline, CDR1 is SGHKS and CDR2 is YYEKEE (reference sequence). The CDR3 region has the DNA TGTGCCAGCAGCTTTATGACAAAGAGCTACAATGAGCAGTTCTTC. Residues: CASSFMTKSYNEQFF.

The chain combines TRBV6-5 with TRBJ1-2; the match to TRBD1 covers 7 bases. Germline values: CDR1 MNHEY, CDR2 SVGAGI. The CDR3 has 15 residues. V gave up 0 bases and J gave up 8 bases; unmatched junction bases: 9. DNA for the CDR3: TGTGCCAGCAGTTACTCGAGTCAGGGGGTGAAGGGCTACACCTTC. Protein: CASSYSSQGVKGYTF.

The CDR3, as DNA: TGTGCCAGCAGCTTAGGAGAAGGGAGCGAGCAGTACTTC. It translates to CASSLGEGSEQYF. The gene calls are TRBV13 and TRBJ2-7; D might be TRBD2 (5 bases). Germline CDR1 and CDR2: PRHDT and FYEKMQ (reference sequence). This CDR3 region has 13 residues. The V and J ends lost 0 bases and 6 bases respectively, with 9 bases between them. Full variable domain (remainder filled in from reference TRBV13 and TRBJ2-7): AAGVIQSPRHLIKEKRETATLKCYPIPRHDTVYWYQQGPGQDPQFLISFYEKMQSDKGSIPDRFSAQQFSDYHSELNMSSLELGDSALYFCASSLGEGSEQYFGPGTRLTVT.

The chain joins TRBV9 to TRBJ2-7; no reliable D call. The germline V gene has CDR1 SGDLS and CDR2 YYNGEE. The CDR3 totals 14 residues. Deletions cut 2 bases from V and 1 base from J, with 10 bases between. CDR3 residues: CASSVRPISYEQYF. Here the CDR3 DNA reads TGTGCCAGCAGCGTGAGACCCATTTCCTACGAGCAGTACTTC. The full variable domain, with the rest looked up from reference TRBV9 and TRBJ2-7, is DSGVTQTPKHLITATGQRVTLRCSPRSGDLSVYWYQQSLDQGLQFLIQYYNGEERAKGNILERFSAQQFPDLHSELNLSSLELGDSALYFCASSVRPISYEQYFGPGTRLTVT.

This chain joins TRBV20-1 and TRBJ2-7; weak D call: TRBD1 (6 bases). Looked up from germline, CDR1 is DFQATT and CDR2 is SNEGSKA (reference sequence). The CDR3 has 18 residues. The V and J ends lost 0 bases and 1 base respectively, with 22 bases between them. The CDR3 protein is CSARDRSKGQIRSYEQYF. The CDR3 DNA reads as TGCAGTGCTAGAGATCGGAGTAAAGGACAGATCAGGTCCTACGAGCAGTACTTC.

This clonotype was counted only a few times. The gene calls are TRBV5-1 and TRBJ2-3, with 12 positions matching TRBD2. This CDR3 has 17 amino acids. CDR1 is SGHRS, CDR2 YFSETQ, per germline. The V gene end was trimmed by 1 base and the J gene end by 4 bases; junction bases not matched to a gene: 7. The CDR3 loop is CASSLNLLAGGADTQYF. CDR3 nucleotide sequence: TGCGCCAGCAGCTTGAACCTACTAGCGGGAGGCGCAGATACGCAGTATTTT.

The chain is built from TRBV20-1 and TRBJ1-6, with 7 bases matching TRBD1. This CDR3 comprises 13 residues. V lost 6 bases, J lost 7 bases, and 6 bases stayed unmatched. CDR1 is DFQATT, CDR2 SNEGSKA, per germline (reference sequence). CDR3 amino acids: CSAPGGGNSPLHF. The CDR3, as DNA: TGCAGTGCACCAGGGGGTGGAAATTCACCCCTCCACTTT.

This clonotype was observed a handful of times. The rearrangement joins TRBV12-3 or TRBV12-4 to TRBJ2-7, with TRBD2 identical over 10 bases. This CDR3 is built from 14 residues. The V and J ends lost 6 bases and 2 bases, in that order; junction bases with no gene match: 4. The chain's CDR3 is CASRPSGGAYEQYF. The DNA for the CDR3 is TGTGCCAGCAGGCCCAGCGGGGGGGCCTACGAGCAGTACTTC.

This clonotype was detected ten times or more. The chain links TRBV12-3 or TRBV12-4 to TRBJ1-2; D is perhaps TRBD1 (5 bases). V was trimmed by 6 bases and J by 8 bases, leaving 16 bases between them. CDR3 length equals 13 residues. CDR3 sequence: CASRGRNFGGYTF. CDR3 bases: TGTGCCAGCAGGGGACGGAACTTCGGAGGCTACACCTTC.

This clonotype has only a few counts. The genes are TRBV27 and TRBJ2-1; D remains ambiguous. This CDR3 is 13 amino acids long. The germline V gene encodes CDR1 MNHEY and CDR2 SMNVEV (reference sequence). Trimming cost V 3 bases and J 8 bases, with 11 bases left between them. CDR3: CASSFDARDEQFF. CDR3 nucleotide sequence: TGTGCCAGCAGTTTCGATGCAAGGGATGAGCAGTTCTTC.

The chain links TRBV20-1 to TRBJ2-1, with D maybe TRBD1 (5 bases). Germline V CDR1 and CDR2: DFQATT, SNEGSKA (reference sequence). V dropped 6 bases and J dropped 11 bases, with 14 bases sitting between them. This CDR3 contains 11 residues. The CDR3 protein is CSAVSQGKQFF. For the CDR3, the DNA is TGCAGTGCAGTCTCCCAGGGCAAGCAGTTCTTC.

This clonotype was counted only a few times. The chain combines TRBV12-3 or TRBV12-4 with TRBJ1-5; 7 bases match TRBD1. The CDR3 loop spans 16 amino acids. The J segment lost 4 bases and the V segment lost 1 base, leaving 7 bases of the junction unmatched. In DNA, the CDR3 is TGTGCCAGCAGTTTAGGCTACAGGGGCTTGAATCAGCCCCAGCATTTT. Translating gives CASSLGYRGLNQPQHF.

The chain combines TRBV21-1 with TRBJ2-7; TRBD2, as called in the table, went unchecked against the DNA. TRBV21-1 is listed as a pseudogene. The CDR3 has 14 amino acids. CDR3 nucleotide sequence: TGTGCCAGCAACCGGGCGGAGGAGGGGAACGAGCAGTACTTC. Translated: CASNRAEEGNEQYF.

This clonotype came up a few times. J is TRBJ1-5 and V is TRBV20-1; no clear D. V was cut by 1 base and J by 4 bases, with 14 bases left in between. The CDR3 totals 15 residues. Germline CDR1 reads DFQATT; CDR2 reads SNEGSKA (reference sequence). For the CDR3, the DNA is TGCAGTGCTAGAGTCCAAGAGGGAAGGAATCAGCCCCAGCATTTT. Its translation is CSARVQEGRNQPQHF.